The subject of this entry is one T cell receptor (beta chain). Recovered Cohort 3 donors showed two negative PCRs, clearance, or symptom resolution. The data originate from a study of blood T cell repertoires in COVID-19. TCRdb's table, derived via immunoSEQ multiplex PCR, lists solely in-frame clones and lacks some. Found here are 350,000 to 400,000 clones, 85% to 90% of them singletons; the top ten hold 1.5% to 2%. The J segment lost 6 bases and the V segment lost 4 bases, leaving 6 bases of the junction unmatched. The CDR3 has 14 residues. Germline V gives CDR1 MDHEN, CDR2 SYDVKM. The chain has TRBV28 and TRBJ2-7; 10 bases are a match to TRBD2. The sequence came from a woman in her twenties or thirties who had recovered from COVID-19. The sequenced material came from PBMCs or T cells enriched from blood (not recorded which). CDR3 nucleotides: TGTGCCAGCAGTTATAGCGGGAGGAGAAGCGAGCAGTACTTC. This gives the protein CASSYSGRRSEQYF.